These 17 T cell receptor beta chains came from one sample sequenced in a study of cytomegalovirus exposure and HLA in healthy donors. This PCR relied on a set of 60 Vbeta primers and 13 Jbeta primers. Produced via immunoSEQ multiplex PCR; TCRdb's table is partial and in-frame only. The profile shows over 100,000 clones, around 77% of them singletons. Sequenced: PBMCs. These receptors were collected from a man aged 30 to 39 in good health and CMV-seronegative.

The chain employs TRBV5-6 and TRBJ1-2; maybe TRBD1 (5 bases). In germline, CDR1 is SGHDT, CDR2 YYEEEE. The CDR3 runs 15 residues. V was pared by 0 bases and J by 7 bases, with 16 bases between. CDR3 in DNA: TGTGCCAGCAGCTTGGTGCCCGGGACTCAGGGTGGCTACACCTTC. It yields the protein CASSLVPGTQGGYTF. The variable domain in full, with the rest retrieved from reference TRBV5-6 and TRBJ1-2, is DAGVTQSPTHLIKTRGQQVTLRCSPKSGHDTVSWYQQALGQGPQFIFQYYEEEERQRGNFPDRFSGHQFPNYSSELNVNALLLGDSALYLCASSLVPGTQGGYTFGSGTRLTVV.

The chain is built from TRBV5-8 and TRBJ2-7; perhaps TRBD2 as D (5 bases). V was clipped by 5 bases and J by 3 bases, with 12 bases between them. Germline CDR1 is SGHTS and CDR2 is YDEGEE. This CDR3 spans 13 amino acids. CDR3 region: CASRYQRNYEQYF. The CDR3, as DNA: TGTGCCAGCAGGTACCAGCGGAACTACGAGCAGTACTTC.

The chain is built from TRBV5-4 and TRBJ2-3, with 14 bases aligning to TRBD2. V lost 3 bases and J lost 5; bases outside the gene matches: 5. This CDR3 has 16 residues. Germline V gene data show CDR1 as SGHNT and CDR2 as YYREEE (reference sequence). The CDR3 DNA is TGTGCCAGCAGCTACCGACTAGCGGGGGGGCAAGATACGCAGTATTTT. Its protein is CASSYRLAGGQDTQYF.

This clone has just one count. J is TRBJ1-4 and V is TRBV4-3, with D possibly TRBD1 on 6 matching bases. The CDR3 has 20 amino acids. The V gene's germline CDR1 is LGHNA and CDR2 YSLEER. Trimming shortened V by 0 bases and J by 4 bases, and 24 bases separated the two germline ends. This chain's CDR3 is CASSQDYSRGQERRNEKLFF. The CDR3 nucleotides are TGCGCCAGCAGCCAAGATTATTCACGGGGACAAGAGAGACGTAATGAAAAACTGTTTTTT.

This chain joins TRBV5-1 and TRBJ1-1; D not certain. Trimming pared 1 base from V and 4 bases from J, leaving 8 bases between. The CDR3 covers 13 residues. CDR1 and CDR2 from the germline V gene are SGHRS and YFSETQ. CDR3 nucleotide sequence: TGCGCCAGCAGCTTGTTTGGCAGCACTGAAGCTTTCTTT. Translated: CASSLFGSTEAFF.

This clone was counted a few times. This chain connects TRBV10-3 to TRBJ2-7; TRBD2 agrees at 8 bases. Germline V lookup: CDR1 ENHRY, CDR2 SYGVKD. J gave up 7 bases and V 4 bases, and 6 bases lay outside the gene matches. The CDR3 has 13 residues. Here the CDR3 reads CAISGLAGYEQYF. CDR3 nucleotides: TGTGCCATCAGTGGTCTAGCGGGCTATGAGCAGTACTTC.

The V and J genes are TRBV30 and TRBJ1-2; the D gene is possibly TRBD1 (6 bases). V gave up 4 bases and J gave up 8 bases, with 14 bases separating them. Germline V gives CDR1 GTSNPN, CDR2 SVGIG (reference sequence). The CDR3 consists of 12 residues. In DNA form, the CDR3 reads TGTGCCTGGACCCGGGGGGCGGGAGGCTACACCTTC. This codes for CAWTRGAGGYTF.

The rearrangement uses TRBV7-8 and TRBJ1-4; D is undetermined. The V and J ends lost 5 bases and 0 bases respectively, with 13 bases between them. This CDR3 has 16 residues. Germline assignment: CDR1 SGHVS and CDR2 FQNEAQ. CDR3 amino acids: CASSASMVTTNEKLFF. The CDR3 DNA follows: TGTGCCAGCAGCGCTTCTATGGTGACAACTAATGAAAAACTGTTTTTT.

This clone was detected only once. The chain couples TRBV19 to TRBJ2-2; TRBD1 matches at 7 bases. CDR3 length equals 16 residues. V dropped 5 bases and J dropped 5; count of bases not matched to a gene: 11. Germline CDR1 is LNHDA and CDR2 is SQIVND (reference sequence). CDR3 in DNA: TGTGCCAGTAGTCAGAATACAGGGGCGAGGACCGGGGAGCTGTTTTTT. This codes for CASSQNTGARTGELFF.

CDR3 sequence (DNA): TGTGCCAGCAGTCCAACCCAGGGAAGGGAGCAGTACTTC. This translates into CASSPTQGREQYF. This chain joins TRBV7-2 and TRBJ2-7; a weak D match, TRBD1 (5 bases). This CDR3 contains 13 residues. The germline V gene encodes CDR1 SGHTA and CDR2 FQGNSA. Trimming took 6 bases from V and 7 from J, leaving 16 bases between them.

The rearrangement links TRBV29-1 to TRBJ2-3, with D perhaps matching TRBD1 (6 bases). The V gene's germline CDR1 is SQVTM and CDR2 ANQGSEA. V lost 5 bases and J 7 bases, leaving 13 bases between the germline ends. The CDR3 runs 12 residues. CDR3 DNA sequence: TGCAGCGTTAAAAAGGACAGTTATACGCAGTATTTT. Its translation is CSVKKDSYTQYF.

This clone was observed a few times. The gene calls are TRBV5-4 and TRBJ2-5; TRBD1 matches 9 bases. This CDR3 has 15 residues. From germline, CDR1 is SGHNT and CDR2 YYREEE (reference sequence). After removal of 0 bases from V and 4 bases from J, the junction contained 4 bases not matched to a gene. Written as DNA, the CDR3 is TGTGCCAGCAGCTTGGGGGGACAGGGAGTAGAGACCCAGTACTTC. Its protein product is CASSLGGQGVETQYF.

The chain joins TRBV9 to TRBJ2-3; 7 bases are a match to TRBD2. Germline values: CDR1 SGDLS, CDR2 YYNGEE. The trim removed 3 bases at V and 1 base at J, leaving 2 bases unmatched. CDR3 length: 14 amino acids. CDR3 protein: CASSDAGGTDTQYF. CDR3 DNA: TGTGCCAGCAGCGATGCGGGAGGCACAGATACGCAGTATTTT.

This chain connects TRBV5-6 to TRBJ1-2, with a tentative D call TRBD1 (5 bases). In germline, CDR1 is SGHDT, CDR2 YYEEEE. Between the trimmed V and J ends, which lost 6 bases and 4 bases, there was a span of 13 bases. This CDR3 is 13 amino acids long. The CDR3 spells CASNAGGAYGYTF. The CDR3 nucleotides read TGTGCCAGCAACGCGGGGGGTGCCTATGGCTACACCTTC.

CDR3 protein: CASSLKAGAGDTQYF. CDR3 DNA sequence: TGTGCCAGCAGCTTAAAAGCGGGAGCGGGAGATACGCAGTATTTT. This chain links TRBV11-2 with TRBJ2-3, with 8 bases that match TRBD2. This CDR3 spans 15 amino acids. Germline V gives CDR1 SGHAT, CDR2 FQNNGV. With 2 bases clipped from V and 5 bases from J, the junction kept 6 bases outside the gene matches.

This chain joins TRBV6-6 and TRBJ2-1, with D possibly TRBD1 on 5 matching bases. The V and J ends lost 4 bases and 9 bases respectively, with 10 bases between them. The CDR3 has 12 amino acids. Germline V gives CDR1 MNHNY, CDR2 SVGAGI (reference sequence). CDR3 in DNA: TGTGCCAGCAGTTGGGGCCGGAGTGAGCAGTTCTTC. Residues: CASSWGRSEQFF.

V and J are TRBV5-6 and TRBJ1-2; perhaps TRBD1 as D (5 bases). CDR1 and CDR2 (germline): SGHDT, YYEEEE. The CDR3 contains 13 residues. V lost 0 bases, J lost 7 bases, and 10 bases lay in between. The CDR3 DNA reads TGTGCCAGCAGCTTGGGGGGCAAAAGTGGCTACACCTTC. It yields the protein CASSLGGKSGYTF. The full variable domain, completed using reference TRBV5-6 and TRBJ1-2, is DAGVTQSPTHLIKTRGQQVTLRCSPKSGHDTVSWYQQALGQGPQFIFQYYEEEERQRGNFPDRFSGHQFPNYSSELNVNALLLGDSALYLCASSLGGKSGYTFGSGTRLTVV.